Listed below are T cell receptor beta chains from one sample, sequenced in a study of radiation and T cells in renal cell carcinoma. Data came from immunoSEQ multiplex PCR; TCRdb stores just in-frame clones and leaves some out. Among around 120,000 clones listed, more than 80% were seen once. The sample was blood, taken from a patient whose treatment included radiotherapy and nephrectomy. The receptor source for this set is a woman aged 55-75 years with renal cell carcinoma. The CDR3 runs from the conserved cysteine through the conserved F or W. D genes are given only for firm matches. Clone size is not always given. Where it is, it says once, few, many or a class for expanded clones.

abundance	d_gene	j_gene	v_gene	CDR3aa	CDR3nt
.	TRBD1	TRBJ2-2	TRBV7-6	CASRRGQGDTGELFF	TGTGCCAGCAGAAGGGGGCAGGGCGACACCGGGGAGCTGTTTTTT
.	.	TRBJ2-7	TRBV7-9	CASTYGHYEQYF	TGTGCCAGCACCTATGGCCATTACGAGCAGTACTTC
.	TRBD1	TRBJ2-1	TRBV18	CASSPGSGQGPYNEQFF	TGTGCCAGCTCACCAGGGTCGGGACAGGGCCCCTACAATGAGCAGTTCTTC
.	TRBD1	TRBJ1-5	TRBV6-1	CASRETGGNQPQHF	TGTGCCAGCAGGGAGACAGGGGGGAATCAGCCCCAGCATTTT
once	.	TRBJ1-4	TRBV5-1	CASSSGSVANEKLFF	TGCGCCAGCAGTTCGGGATCGGTCGCTAATGAAAAACTGTTTTTT
once	.	TRBJ2-7	TRBV13	CASSPNSYEQYF	TGTGCCAGCAGCCCTAACTCCTACGAGCAGTACTTC
.	.	TRBJ1-5	TRBV6-5	CASNLNWQTNQPQHF	TGTGCCAGCAACCTAAACTGGCAGACCAATCAGCCCCAGCATTTT
few	TRBD1	TRBJ2-7	TRBV9	CASSASGTGFYEQYF	TGTGCCAGCAGCGCGTCCGGGACAGGGTTTTACGAGCAGTACTTC
.	.	TRBJ2-3	TRBV9	CASSPRDGGPSDTQYF	TGTGCCAGCAGCCCAAGGGACGGAGGTCCGTCTGATACGCAGTATTTT
.	.	TRBJ2-3	TRBV11-2	CASSRGLESTDTQYF	TGTGCCAGCAGCCGAGGACTGGAGAGCACAGATACGCAGTATTTT
.	.	TRBJ2-3	TRBV5-6	CASSSSTTDTQYF	TGTGCCAGCAGCTCATCGACCACAGATACGCAGTATTTT
.	.	TRBJ2-6	TRBV9	CASSPWSSSGANVLTF	TGTGCCAGCAGCCCCTGGTCGAGCTCTGGGGCCAACGTCCTGACTTTC
few	.	TRBJ2-5	TRBV19	CASSTLPWPKQKGETQYF	TGTGCCAGTAGTACCCTCCCGTGGCCCAAACAAAAGGGGGAGACCCAGTACTTC
.	TRBD1	TRBJ2-7	TRBV9	CASSVGPTGDHEQYF	TGTGCCAGCAGCGTAGGCCCGACAGGGGACCACGAGCAGTACTTC
.	.	TRBJ2-1	TRBV9	CASSVKVLAKGSNEQFF	TGTGCCAGCAGCGTAAAAGTGCTGGCTAAGGGGTCCAATGAGCAGTTCTTC
.	.	TRBJ1-2	TRBV27	CASSGPVRGATYGYTF	TGTGCCAGCAGTGGACCAGTTCGGGGGGCAACCTATGGCTACACCTTC
.	.	TRBJ1-5	TRBV2	CASTKGSSDRFGPPQHF	TGTGCCAGCACCAAAGGTTCTTCCGACAGGTTTGGGCCGCCCCAGCATTTT
.	.	TRBJ1-5	TRBV6-5	CASSEYSNQPQHF	TGTGCCAGCAGTGAGTATAGCAATCAGCCCCAGCATTTT
.	TRBD1	TRBJ1-1	TRBV4-1	CASSQLGGAGTYTEAFF	TGCGCCAGCAGCCAACTAGGGGGCGCCGGTACCTACACTGAAGCTTTCTTT
.	TRBD1	TRBJ2-7	TRBV4-1	CASSPRDRGRYEQYF	TGCGCCAGCAGCCCCCGGGACAGGGGGCGGTACGAGCAGTACTTC
.	.	TRBJ2-1	TRBV29-1	CSVWGGGPLSEQFF	TGCAGCGTTTGGGGGGGCGGGCCCCTAAGTGAGCAGTTCTTC
many	.	TRBJ1-2	TRBV4-2	CASSQDVARTDYGYTF	TGTGCCAGCAGCCAAGATGTGGCGAGAACGGACTATGGCTACACCTTC
.	.	TRBJ2-3	TRBV6-4	CASSDSVGTDTQYF	TGTGCCAGCAGTGACTCTGTGGGGACAGATACGCAGTATTTT
.	.	TRBJ2-1	TRBV5-1	CASRGDPHNDEQFF	TGCGCCAGCAGAGGGGACCCACACAATGATGAGCAGTTCTTC
.	.	TRBJ2-2	TRBV4-2	CASSQHTGGSTGELFF	TGTGCCAGCAGCCAACATACGGGGGGCAGCACCGGGGAGCTGTTTTTT
.	TRBD1	TRBJ1-3	TRBV18	CASSPSGQPGGNTIYF	TGTGCCAGCTCACCGTCGGGACAGCCGGGGGGAAACACCATATATTTT
.	.	TRBJ1-1	TRBV7-2	CASSLVAGRTNTEAFF	TGTGCCAGCAGCTTAGTGGCGGGACGGACGAACACTGAAGCTTTCTTT
.	.	TRBJ2-7	TRBV2	CASSEMLGFFNEQYF	TGTGCCAGCAGTGAAATGCTGGGTTTTTTCAACGAGCAGTACTTC
.	.	TRBJ2-1	TRBV4-3	CASSPGLYHNEQFF	TGCGCCAGCAGCCCGGGACTTTACCACAATGAGCAGTTCTTC
few	.	TRBJ2-1	TRBV18	CASSPASGLPPREQFF	TGTGCCAGCTCACCTGCGTCCGGACTCCCTCCGCGTGAGCAGTTCTTC
.	.	TRBJ2-7	TRBV5-1	CASSSRTSYEQYF	TGCGCCAGCAGTTCTCGGACATCCTACGAGCAGTACTTC
.	.	TRBJ1-4	TRBV4-1	CASSRTTGSNEKLFF	TGCGCCAGCAGCCGGACGACTGGGTCGAATGAAAAACTGTTTTTT
.	.	TRBJ1-1	TRBV28	CASSPPRGAFQAFF	TGTGCCAGCAGTCCCCCGAGGGGCGCATTTCAGGCTTTCTTT
.	.	TRBJ2-7	TRBV7-9	CASSSTRTDEQYF	TGTGCCAGCAGCAGCACCCGGACAGACGAGCAGTACTTC
.	.	TRBJ1-1	TRBV30	CAGLGFSSNTEAFF	TGTGCCGGGTTGGGGTTTTCCTCGAACACTGAAGCTTTCTTT
once	.	TRBJ1-5	TRBV19	CASTFVALSNQPQHF	TGTGCCAGTACCTTTGTAGCCTTAAGCAATCAGCCCCAGCATTTT
.	.	TRBJ2-7	TRBV10-2	CASSELGDEQYF	TGCGCCAGCAGTGAGCTAGGGGACGAGCAGTACTTC
.	TRBD2	TRBJ2-1	TRBV6-5	CASSAAGGPQFF	TGTGCCAGCAGCGCGGCGGGAGGGCCGCAGTTCTTC
.	.	TRBJ2-5	TRBV6-5	CASSIQGLIGETQYF	TGTGCCAGCAGTATACAGGGTTTAATCGGGGAGACCCAGTACTTC
.	.	TRBJ2-6	TRBV9	CASSLAGANVLTF	TGTGCCAGCAGCCTAGCGGGGGCCAACGTCCTGACTTTC
.	TRBD1	TRBJ2-6	TRBV2	CASSAIGTGIF	TGTGCCAGCAGTGCTATCGGGACAGGAATTTTC
.	TRBD1	TRBJ2-6	TRBV10-3	CAISESGTGLSGANVLTF	TGTGCCATCAGTGAGTCGGGGACAGGGCTTTCTGGGGCCAACGTCCTGACTTTC
.	TRBD1	TRBJ2-7	TRBV7-9	CASRSDGQGGYEQYF	TGTGCCAGCAGATCGGACGGACAGGGTGGCTACGAGCAGTACTTC
.	.	TRBJ1-1	TRBV11-1	CASSSYSRDIFTEAFF	TGTGCCAGCAGCTCCTATTCCCGGGACATCTTCACTGAAGCTTTCTTT
few	.	TRBJ1-3	TRBV28	CASRPGGPLSGNTIYF	TGTGCCAGCAGACCGGGGGGCCCCCTCTCTGGAAACACCATATATTTT
.	.	TRBJ2-5	TRBV9	CASSVDSLETQYF	TGTGCCAGCAGCGTAGACAGTCTTGAGACCCAGTACTTC
few	.	TRBJ2-7	TRBV14	CASSLERGYEQYF	TGTGCCAGCAGCCTTGAGAGGGGATACGAGCAGTACTTC
.	TRBD1	TRBJ1-2	TRBV7-9	CASSLNPTGGQNYGYTF	TGTGCCAGCAGCTTAAATCCCACGGGGGGACAGAACTATGGCTACACCTTC
.	.	TRBJ2-7	TRBV7-3	CASSLESGAHYEQYF	TGTGCCAGCAGCTTAGAATCCGGAGCCCACTACGAGCAGTACTTC
.	TRBD1	TRBJ1-4	TRBV2	CASTLTGGGEKLFF	TGTGCCAGCACCTTGACAGGGGGCGGTGAAAAACTGTTTTTT
.	.	TRBJ1-2	TRBV2	CASSPGPGDGYTF	TGTGCCAGCAGCCCCGGACCCGGCGATGGCTACACCTTC
once	.	TRBJ1-1	TRBV28	CASSLMGEGEAFF	TGTGCCAGCAGTTTAATGGGGGAGGGTGAAGCTTTCTTT
.	.	TRBJ2-5	TRBV28	CASSLATASRDSGPEQETQYF	TGTGCCAGCAGTTTAGCGACAGCCTCACGAGATTCAGGACCCGAGCAAGAGACCCAGTACTTC
.	.	TRBJ1-2	TRBV4-3	CASSQDLLTEMYGYTF	TGCGCCAGCAGCCAAGATCTCCTAACAGAAATGTATGGCTACACCTTC
.	TRBD2	TRBJ2-7	TRBV4-1	CASSQGGLGTYEQYF	TGCGCCAGCAGCCAAGGCGGACTAGGAACCTACGAGCAGTACTTC
.	TRBD1	TRBJ1-2	TRBV6-4	CASSDSTGPYGYTF	TGTGCCAGCAGTGACTCGACAGGGCCCTATGGCTACACCTTC
.	TRBD2	TRBJ2-2	TRBV5-1	CASSLPGASGRSTDTGELFF	TGCGCCAGCAGCTTACCAGGGGCTAGCGGGAGAAGCACGGACACCGGGGAGCTGTTTTTT
.	.	TRBJ1-1	TRBV19	CASSIVAVTNTEAFF	TGTGCCAGTAGTATAGTGGCCGTCACGAACACTGAAGCTTTCTTT
.	.	TRBJ1-2	TRBV2	CASSADRGVYGGYTF	TGTGCCAGCAGTGCGGACCGGGGGGTCTATGGAGGCTACACCTTC
.	.	TRBJ1-5	TRBV6-5	CASSMGMSQPQHF	TGTGCCAGCAGCATGGGTATGAGTCAGCCCCAGCATTTT